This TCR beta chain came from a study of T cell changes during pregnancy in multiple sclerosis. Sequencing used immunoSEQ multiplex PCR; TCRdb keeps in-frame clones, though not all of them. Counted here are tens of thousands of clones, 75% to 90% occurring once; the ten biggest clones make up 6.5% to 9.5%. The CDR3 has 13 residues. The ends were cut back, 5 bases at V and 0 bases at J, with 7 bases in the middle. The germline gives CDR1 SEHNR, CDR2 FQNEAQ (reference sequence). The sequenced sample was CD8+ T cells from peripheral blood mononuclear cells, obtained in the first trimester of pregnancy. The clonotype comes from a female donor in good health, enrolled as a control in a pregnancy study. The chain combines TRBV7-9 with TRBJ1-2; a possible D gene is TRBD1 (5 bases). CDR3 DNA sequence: TGTGCCAGCAGCGGACAAGCTAACTATGGCTACACCTTC. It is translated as CASSGQANYGYTF.